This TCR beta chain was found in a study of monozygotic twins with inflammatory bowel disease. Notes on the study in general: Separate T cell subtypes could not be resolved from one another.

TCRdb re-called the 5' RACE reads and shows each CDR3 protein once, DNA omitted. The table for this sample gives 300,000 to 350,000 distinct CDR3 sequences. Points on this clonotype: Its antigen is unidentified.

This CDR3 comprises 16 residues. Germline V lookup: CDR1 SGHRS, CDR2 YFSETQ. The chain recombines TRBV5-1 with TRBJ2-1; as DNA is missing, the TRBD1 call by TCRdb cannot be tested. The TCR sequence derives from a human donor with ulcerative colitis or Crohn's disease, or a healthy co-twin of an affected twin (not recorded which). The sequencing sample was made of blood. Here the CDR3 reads CASSLEPPERGNEQFF.